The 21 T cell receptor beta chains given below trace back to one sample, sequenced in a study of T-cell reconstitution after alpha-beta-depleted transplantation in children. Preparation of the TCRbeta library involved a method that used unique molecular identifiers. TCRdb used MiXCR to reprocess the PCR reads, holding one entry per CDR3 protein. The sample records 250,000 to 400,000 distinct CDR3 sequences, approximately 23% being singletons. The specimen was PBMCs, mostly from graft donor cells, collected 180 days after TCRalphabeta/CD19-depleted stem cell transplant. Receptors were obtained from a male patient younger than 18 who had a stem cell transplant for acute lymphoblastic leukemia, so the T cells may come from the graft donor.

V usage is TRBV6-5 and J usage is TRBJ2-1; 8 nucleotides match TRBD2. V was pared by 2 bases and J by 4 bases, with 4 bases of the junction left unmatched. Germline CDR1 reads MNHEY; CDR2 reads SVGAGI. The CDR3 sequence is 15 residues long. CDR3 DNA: TGTGCCAGCAGTTACGGAGCGGGAGCGTACAATGAGCAGTTCTTC. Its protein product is CASSYGAGAYNEQFF.

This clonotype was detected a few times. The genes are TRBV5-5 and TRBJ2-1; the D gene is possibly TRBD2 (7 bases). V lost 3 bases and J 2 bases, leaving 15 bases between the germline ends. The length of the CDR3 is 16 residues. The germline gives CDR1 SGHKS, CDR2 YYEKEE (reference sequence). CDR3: CASSSAGDYPYNEQFF. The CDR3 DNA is TGTGCCAGCAGCTCGGCAGGGGACTATCCCTACAATGAGCAGTTCTTC.

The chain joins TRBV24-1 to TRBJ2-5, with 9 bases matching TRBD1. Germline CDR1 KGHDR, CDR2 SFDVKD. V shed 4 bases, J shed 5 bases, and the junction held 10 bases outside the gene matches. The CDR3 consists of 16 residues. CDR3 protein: CATSDLGQGPRETQYF. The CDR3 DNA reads TGTGCCACCAGTGACTTAGGACAGGGGCCAAGGGAGACCCAGTACTTC.

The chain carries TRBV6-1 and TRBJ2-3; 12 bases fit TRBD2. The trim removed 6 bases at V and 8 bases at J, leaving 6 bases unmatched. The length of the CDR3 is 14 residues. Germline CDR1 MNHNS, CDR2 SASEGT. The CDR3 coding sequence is TGTGCCAGCAGACTAGCGGGAGGATTGGGTACGCAGTATTTT. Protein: CASRLAGGLGTQYF.

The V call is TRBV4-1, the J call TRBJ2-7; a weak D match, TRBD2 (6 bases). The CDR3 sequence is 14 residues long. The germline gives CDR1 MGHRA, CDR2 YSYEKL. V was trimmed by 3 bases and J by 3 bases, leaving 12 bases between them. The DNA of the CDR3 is TGCGCCAGCAGCCACCCGGGGGAGGACTACGAGCAGTACTTC. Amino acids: CASSHPGEDYEQYF.

The CDR3 region has the DNA TGTGCCAGCAGCTTTTATCCGACAGGATCTACCTACGAGCAGTACTTC. The encoded protein is CASSFYPTGSTYEQYF. The V call is TRBV7-2, the J call TRBJ2-7; perhaps TRBD1 as D (6 bases). This CDR3 is 16 amino acids long. Trimming left V 3 bases short and J 2 bases short, with 17 bases between. In germline, CDR1 is SGHTA, CDR2 FQGNSA.

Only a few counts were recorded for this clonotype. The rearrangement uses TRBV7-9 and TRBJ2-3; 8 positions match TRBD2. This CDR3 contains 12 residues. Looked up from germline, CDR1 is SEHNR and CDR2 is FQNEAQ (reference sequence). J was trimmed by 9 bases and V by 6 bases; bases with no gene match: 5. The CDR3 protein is CASRATSGTQYF. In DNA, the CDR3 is TGTGCCAGCAGGGCCACTAGCGGCACGCAGTATTTT. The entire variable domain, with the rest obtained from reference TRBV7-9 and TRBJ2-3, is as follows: DTGVSQNPRHKITKRGQNVTFRCDPISEHNRLYWYRQTLGQGPEFLTYFQNEAQLEKSRLLSDRFSAERPKGSFSTLEIQRTEQGDSAMYLCASRATSGTQYFGPGTRLTVL.

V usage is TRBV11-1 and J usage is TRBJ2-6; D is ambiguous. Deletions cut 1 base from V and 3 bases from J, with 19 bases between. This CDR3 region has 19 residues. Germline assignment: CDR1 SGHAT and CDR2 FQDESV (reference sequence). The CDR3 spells CASSLVPGYTLGGANVLTF. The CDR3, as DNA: TGTGCCAGCAGCTTAGTCCCCGGTTATACCCTCGGTGGGGCCAACGTCCTGACTTTC.

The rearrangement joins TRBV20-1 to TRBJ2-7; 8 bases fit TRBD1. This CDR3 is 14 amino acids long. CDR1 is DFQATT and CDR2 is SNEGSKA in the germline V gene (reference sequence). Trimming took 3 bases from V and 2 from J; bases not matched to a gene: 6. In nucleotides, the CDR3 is TGCAGTGCTAGCCTCCGACAGGGGACCTACGAGCAGTACTTC. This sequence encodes CSASLRQGTYEQYF.

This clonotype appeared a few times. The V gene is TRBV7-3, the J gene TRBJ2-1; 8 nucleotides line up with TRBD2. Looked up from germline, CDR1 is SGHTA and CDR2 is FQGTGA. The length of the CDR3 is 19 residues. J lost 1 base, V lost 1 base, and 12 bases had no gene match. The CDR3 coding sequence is TGTGCCAGCAGCTTAATAAGCGGCCAGCGGGAGAGGTCCTACAATGAGCAGTTCTTC. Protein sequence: CASSLISGQRERSYNEQFF.

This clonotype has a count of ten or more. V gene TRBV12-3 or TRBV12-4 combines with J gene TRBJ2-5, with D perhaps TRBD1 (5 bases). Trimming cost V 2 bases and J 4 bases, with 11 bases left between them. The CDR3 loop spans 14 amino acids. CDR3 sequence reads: CASSLYQGPETQYF. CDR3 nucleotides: TGTGCCAGCAGTTTATACCAGGGTCCAGAGACCCAGTACTTC.

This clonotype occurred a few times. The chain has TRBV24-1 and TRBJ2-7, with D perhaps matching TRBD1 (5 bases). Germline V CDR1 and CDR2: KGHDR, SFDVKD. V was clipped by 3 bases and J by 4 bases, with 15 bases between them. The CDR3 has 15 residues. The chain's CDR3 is CATSDISTGRYEQYF. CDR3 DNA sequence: TGTGCCACCAGTGATATATCCACAGGCCGGTACGAGCAGTACTTC.

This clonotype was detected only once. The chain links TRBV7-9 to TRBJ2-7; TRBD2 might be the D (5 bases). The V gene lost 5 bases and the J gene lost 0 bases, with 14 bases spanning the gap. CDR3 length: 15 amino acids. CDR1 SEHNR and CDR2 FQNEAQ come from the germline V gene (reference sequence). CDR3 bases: TGTGCCAGCAGCCCCGGGCGCGACTACTCCTACGAGCAGTACTTC. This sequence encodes CASSPGRDYSYEQYF.

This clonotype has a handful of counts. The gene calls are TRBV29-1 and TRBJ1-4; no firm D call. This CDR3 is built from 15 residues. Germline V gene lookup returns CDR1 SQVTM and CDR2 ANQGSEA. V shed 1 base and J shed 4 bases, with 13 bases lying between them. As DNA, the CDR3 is TGCAGCGTTGAAGGGACCCACGAGGGTAATGAAAAACTGTTTTTT. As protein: CSVEGTHEGNEKLFF. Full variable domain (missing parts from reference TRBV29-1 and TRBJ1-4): SAVISQKPSRDICQRGTSLTIQCQVDSQVTMMFWYRQQPGQSLTLIATANQGSEATYESGFVIDKFPISRPNLTFSTLTVSNMSPEDSSIYLCSVEGTHEGNEKLFFGSGTQLSVL.

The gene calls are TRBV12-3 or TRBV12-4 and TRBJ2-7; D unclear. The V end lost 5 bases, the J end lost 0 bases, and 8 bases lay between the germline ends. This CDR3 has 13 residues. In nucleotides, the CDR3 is TGTGCCAGCAGTCCACCCCTCTCCTACGAGCAGTACTTC. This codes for CASSPPLSYEQYF.

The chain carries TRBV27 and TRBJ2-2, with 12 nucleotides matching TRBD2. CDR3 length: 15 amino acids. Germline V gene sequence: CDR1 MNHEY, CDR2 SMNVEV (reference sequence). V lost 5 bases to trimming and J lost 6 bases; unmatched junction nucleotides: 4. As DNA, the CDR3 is TGTGCCAGCAGTCCTAGCGGGAGGGTATCCGGGGAGCTGTTTTTT. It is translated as CASSPSGRVSGELFF.

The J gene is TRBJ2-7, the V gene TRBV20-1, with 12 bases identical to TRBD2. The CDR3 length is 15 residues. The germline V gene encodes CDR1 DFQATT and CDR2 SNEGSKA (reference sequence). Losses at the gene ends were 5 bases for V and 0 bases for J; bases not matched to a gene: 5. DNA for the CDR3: TGCAGTGCTGGACTAGCGGGGAGGAGCTCCTACGAGCAGTACTTC. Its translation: CSAGLAGRSSYEQYF.

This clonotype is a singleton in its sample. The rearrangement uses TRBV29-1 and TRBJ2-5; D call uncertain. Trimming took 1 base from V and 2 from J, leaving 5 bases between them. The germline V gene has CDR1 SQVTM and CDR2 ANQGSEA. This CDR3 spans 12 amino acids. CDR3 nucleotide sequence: TGCAGCGTTGAAGCCGAACAAGAGACCCAGTACTTC. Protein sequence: CSVEAEQETQYF.

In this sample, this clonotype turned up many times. CDR3 bases: TGCAGTGTAAAAGGGGTTTACACTGAAGCTTTCTTT. Amino acid sequence: CSVKGVYTEAFF. J is TRBJ1-1 and V is TRBV20-1; a weak D match, TRBD1 (5 bases). Germline CDR1 DFQATT, CDR2 SNEGSKA (reference sequence). V was clipped by 7 bases and J by 3 bases, with 12 bases between them. The CDR3 runs to 12 residues.

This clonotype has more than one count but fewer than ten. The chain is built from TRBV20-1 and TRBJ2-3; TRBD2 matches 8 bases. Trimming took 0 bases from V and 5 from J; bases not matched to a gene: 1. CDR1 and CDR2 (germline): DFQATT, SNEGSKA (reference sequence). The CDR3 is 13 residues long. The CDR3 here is CSARDTSGDTQYF. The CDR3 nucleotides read TGCAGTGCTAGAGATACTAGCGGAGATACGCAGTATTTT.

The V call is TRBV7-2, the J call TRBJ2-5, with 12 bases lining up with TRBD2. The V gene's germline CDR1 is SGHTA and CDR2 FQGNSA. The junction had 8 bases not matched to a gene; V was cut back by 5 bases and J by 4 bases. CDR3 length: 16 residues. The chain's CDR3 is CASSPRLAGVSETQYF. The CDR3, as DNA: TGTGCCAGCAGCCCCCGACTAGCGGGAGTTTCAGAGACCCAGTACTTC.